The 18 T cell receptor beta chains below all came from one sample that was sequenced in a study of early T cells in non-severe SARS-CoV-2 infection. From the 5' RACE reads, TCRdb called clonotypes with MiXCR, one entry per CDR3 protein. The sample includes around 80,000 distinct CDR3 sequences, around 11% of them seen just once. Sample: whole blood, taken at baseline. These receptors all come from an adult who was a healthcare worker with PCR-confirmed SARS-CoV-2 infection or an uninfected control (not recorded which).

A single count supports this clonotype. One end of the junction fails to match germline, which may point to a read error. CDR3 DNA sequence: TGTGCCAGCAGCTTTTCCTTAGGCGGGGGGCCCGAGGAGCTGCTTTTT. Protein sequence: CASSFSLGGGPEELLF. This sequence joins TRBV7-3 and TRBJ2-2; 8 nucleotides agree with TRBD2. The CDR3 covers 16 residues. In germline, CDR1 is SGHTA, CDR2 FQGTGA.

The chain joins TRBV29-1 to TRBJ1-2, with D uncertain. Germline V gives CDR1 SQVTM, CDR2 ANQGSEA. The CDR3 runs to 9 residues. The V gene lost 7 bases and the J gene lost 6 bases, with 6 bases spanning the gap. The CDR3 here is CSASDGYTF. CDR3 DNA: TGCAGCGCTAGTGATGGCTACACCTTC.

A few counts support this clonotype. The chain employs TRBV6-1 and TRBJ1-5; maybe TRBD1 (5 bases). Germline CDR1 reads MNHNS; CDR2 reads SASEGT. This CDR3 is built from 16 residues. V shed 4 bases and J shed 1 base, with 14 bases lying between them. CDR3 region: CASSGLQGPSNQPQHF. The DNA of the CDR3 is TGTGCCAGCAGTGGCCTTCAGGGACCCAGCAATCAGCCCCAGCATTTT.

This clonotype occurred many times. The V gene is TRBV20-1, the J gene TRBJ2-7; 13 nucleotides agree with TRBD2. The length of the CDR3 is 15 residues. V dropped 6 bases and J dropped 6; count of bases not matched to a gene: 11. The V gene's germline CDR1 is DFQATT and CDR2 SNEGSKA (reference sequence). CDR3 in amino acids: CSAILPGLAGFEQYF. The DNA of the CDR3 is TGCAGTGCGATCCTTCCGGGACTAGCGGGGTTCGAGCAGTACTTC.

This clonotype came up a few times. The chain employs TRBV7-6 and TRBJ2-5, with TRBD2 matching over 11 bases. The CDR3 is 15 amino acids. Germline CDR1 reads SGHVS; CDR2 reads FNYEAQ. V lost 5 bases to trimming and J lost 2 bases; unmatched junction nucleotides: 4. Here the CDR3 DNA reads TGTGCCAGCAGCCGGGGACTAGCGGAGCAAGAGACCCAGTACTTC. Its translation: CASSRGLAEQETQYF.

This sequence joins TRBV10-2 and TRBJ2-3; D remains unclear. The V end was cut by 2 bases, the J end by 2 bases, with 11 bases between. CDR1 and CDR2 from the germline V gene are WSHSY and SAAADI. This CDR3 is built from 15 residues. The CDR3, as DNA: TGCGCCAGCAGTGAGCTGTCCGGAGCCACAGATACGCAGTATTTT. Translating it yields CASSELSGATDTQYF.

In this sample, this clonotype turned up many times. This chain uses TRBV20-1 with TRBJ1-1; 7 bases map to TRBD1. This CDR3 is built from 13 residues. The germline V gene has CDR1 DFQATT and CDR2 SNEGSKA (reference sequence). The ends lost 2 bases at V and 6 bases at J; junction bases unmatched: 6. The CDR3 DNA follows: TGCAGTGCTAGAACAGGGGCTAGGGCTGAAGCTTTCTTT. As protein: CSARTGARAEAFF.

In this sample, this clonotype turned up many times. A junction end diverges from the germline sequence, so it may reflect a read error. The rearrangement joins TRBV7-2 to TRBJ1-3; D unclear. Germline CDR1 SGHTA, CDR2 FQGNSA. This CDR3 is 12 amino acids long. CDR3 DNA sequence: TGTGCCAGCAGCATAGCCCGAGACACCATATATTTT. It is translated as CASSIARDTIYF.

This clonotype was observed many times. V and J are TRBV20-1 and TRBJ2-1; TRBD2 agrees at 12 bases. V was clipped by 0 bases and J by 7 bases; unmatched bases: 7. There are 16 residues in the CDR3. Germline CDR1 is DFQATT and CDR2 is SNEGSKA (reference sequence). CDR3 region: CSARDPFGLAGNEQFF. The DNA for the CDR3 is TGCAGTGCTAGAGACCCATTCGGACTAGCGGGGAATGAGCAGTTCTTC.

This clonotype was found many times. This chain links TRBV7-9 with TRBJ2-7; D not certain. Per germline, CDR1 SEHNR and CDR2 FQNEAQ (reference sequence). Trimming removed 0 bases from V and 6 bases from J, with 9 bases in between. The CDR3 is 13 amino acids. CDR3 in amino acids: CASSLASRPEQYF. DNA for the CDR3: TGTGCCAGCAGCTTAGCGTCCAGGCCCGAGCAGTACTTC. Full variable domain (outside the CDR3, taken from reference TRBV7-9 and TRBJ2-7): DTGVSQNPRHKITKRGQNVTFRCDPISEHNRLYWYRQTLGQGPEFLTYFQNEAQLEKSRLLSDRFSAERPKGSFSTLEIQRTEQGDSAMYLCASSLASRPEQYFGPGTRLTVT.

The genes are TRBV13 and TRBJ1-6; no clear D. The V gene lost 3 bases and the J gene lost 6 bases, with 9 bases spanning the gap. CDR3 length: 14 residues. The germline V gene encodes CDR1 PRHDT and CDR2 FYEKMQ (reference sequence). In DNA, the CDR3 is TGTGCCAGCAGCTTCAACTTGGGTAATTCACCCCTCCACTTT. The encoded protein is CASSFNLGNSPLHF.

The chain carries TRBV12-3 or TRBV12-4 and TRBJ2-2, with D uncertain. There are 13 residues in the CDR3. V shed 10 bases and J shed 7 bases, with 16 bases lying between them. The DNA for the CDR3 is TGTGCCACCCCCTTTAGGGTAGGCGGGGAGCTGTTTTTT. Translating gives CATPFRVGGELFF.

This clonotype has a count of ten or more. In DNA form, the CDR3 reads TGTGCCAGCTGGGGCAATGAGCAGTTCTTC. This encodes CASWGNEQFF. J is TRBJ2-1 and V is TRBV2, with D unresolved. In germline, CDR1 is SNHLY, CDR2 FYNNEI. This CDR3 has 10 residues. Trimming removed 8 bases from V and 6 bases from J, with 5 bases in between.

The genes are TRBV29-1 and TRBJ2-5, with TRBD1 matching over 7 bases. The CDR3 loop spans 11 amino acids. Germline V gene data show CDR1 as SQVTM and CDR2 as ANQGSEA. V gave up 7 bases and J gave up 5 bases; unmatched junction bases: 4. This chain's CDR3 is CSAGTVETQYF. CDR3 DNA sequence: TGCAGCGCCGGGACAGTGGAGACCCAGTACTTC. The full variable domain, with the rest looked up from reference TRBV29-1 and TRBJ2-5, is SAVISQKPSRDICQRGTSLTIQCQVDSQVTMMFWYRQQPGQSLTLIATANQGSEATYESGFVIDKFPISRPNLTFSTLTVSNMSPEDSSIYLCSAGTVETQYFGPGTRLLVL.

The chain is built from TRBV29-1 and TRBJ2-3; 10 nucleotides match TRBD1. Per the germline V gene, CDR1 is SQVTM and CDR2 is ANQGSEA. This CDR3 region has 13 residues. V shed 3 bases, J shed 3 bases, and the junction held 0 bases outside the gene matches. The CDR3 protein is CSVEGQGTDTQYF. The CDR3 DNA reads TGCAGCGTTGAGGGACAGGGGACAGATACGCAGTATTTT.

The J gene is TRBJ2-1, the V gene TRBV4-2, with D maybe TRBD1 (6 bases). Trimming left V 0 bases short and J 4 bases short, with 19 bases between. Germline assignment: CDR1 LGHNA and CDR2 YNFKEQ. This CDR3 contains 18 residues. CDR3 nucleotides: TGTGCCAGCAGCCAAGATAGCCTACAGGGTCTGGCGTACAATGAGCAGTTCTTC. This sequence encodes CASSQDSLQGLAYNEQFF.

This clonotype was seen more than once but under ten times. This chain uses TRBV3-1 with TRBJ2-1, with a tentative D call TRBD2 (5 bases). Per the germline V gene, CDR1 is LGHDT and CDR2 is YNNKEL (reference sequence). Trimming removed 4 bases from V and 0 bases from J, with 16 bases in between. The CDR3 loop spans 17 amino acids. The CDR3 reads CASSLLLAGGSYNEQFF. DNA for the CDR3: TGTGCCAGCAGCCTGCTGCTCGCAGGAGGCTCCTACAATGAGCAGTTCTTC.

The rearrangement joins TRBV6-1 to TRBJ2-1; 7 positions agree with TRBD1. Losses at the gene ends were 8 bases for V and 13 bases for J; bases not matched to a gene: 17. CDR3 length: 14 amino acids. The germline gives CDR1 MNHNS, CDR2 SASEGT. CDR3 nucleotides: TGTGCCAGCCTCGCCGATCCCAGACAGGGATACCAGTTCTTC. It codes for CASLADPRQGYQFF.